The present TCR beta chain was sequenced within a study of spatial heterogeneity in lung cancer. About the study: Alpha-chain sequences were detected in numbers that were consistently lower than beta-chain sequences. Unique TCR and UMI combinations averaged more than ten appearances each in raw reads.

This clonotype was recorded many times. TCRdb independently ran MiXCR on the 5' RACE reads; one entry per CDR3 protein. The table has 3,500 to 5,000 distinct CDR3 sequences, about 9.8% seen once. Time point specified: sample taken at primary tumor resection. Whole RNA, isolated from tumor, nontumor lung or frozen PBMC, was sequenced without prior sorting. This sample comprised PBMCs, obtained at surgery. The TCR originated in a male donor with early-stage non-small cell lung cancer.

The CDR3 DNA reads as TGCAGTGCTAGAGTGTACAGCTACGAGCAGTACTTC. Amino acids: CSARVYSYEQYF. The rearrangement uses TRBV20-1 and TRBJ2-7; no definite D call. Germline V gene data show CDR1 as DFQATT and CDR2 as SNEGSKA (reference sequence). The CDR3 sequence is 12 residues long. V lost 1 base and J lost 3, with 7 bases in between.